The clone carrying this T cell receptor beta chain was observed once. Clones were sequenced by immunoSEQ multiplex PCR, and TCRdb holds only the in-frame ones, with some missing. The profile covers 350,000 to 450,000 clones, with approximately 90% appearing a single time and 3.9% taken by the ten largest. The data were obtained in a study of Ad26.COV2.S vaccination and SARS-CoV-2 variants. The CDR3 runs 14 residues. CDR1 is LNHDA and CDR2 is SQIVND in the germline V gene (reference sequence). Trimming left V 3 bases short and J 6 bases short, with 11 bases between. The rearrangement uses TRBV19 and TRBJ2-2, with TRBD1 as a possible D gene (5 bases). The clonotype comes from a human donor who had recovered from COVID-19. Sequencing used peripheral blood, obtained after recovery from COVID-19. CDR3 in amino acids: CASSIRAAAGELFF. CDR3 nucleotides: TGTGCCAGTAGTATCAGGGCAGCCGCCGGGGAGCTGTTTTTT.